This is a list of T cell receptor beta chains from one sample in a study of cytomegalovirus exposure and HLA in healthy donors. Using immunoSEQ multiplex PCR, the repertoire was profiled, and TCRdb retains in-frame clones only, with some absent. The sample consists of roughly 60,000 clones, about 90% of them appearing once. The specimen sequenced was PBMCs. These receptors came from a woman between 18 and 29 years old in good health and CMV-seronegative. CDR3s include the opening cysteine and the closing phenylalanine or tryptophan. Each record gives: CDR3 protein, CDR3 DNA, J gene, V gene, D gene, clone size. The D gene is left open where the match is weak. Clone size appears in some rows only: once, few, many, or a class for an expanded clone.

CASSQPGGWDTEAFF,TGTGCCAGCAGCCAACCGGGAGGTTGGGACACTGAAGCTTTCTTT,TRBJ1-1,TRBV2,-,-
CASSLVDTGENTEAFF,TGTGCCAGCAGCTTGGTGGACACCGGCGAAAACACTGAAGCTTTCTTT,TRBJ1-1,TRBV5-6,-,-
CASSEVADSSYNEQFF,TGTGCCAGCAGTGAGGTGGCGGATAGCTCCTACAATGAGCAGTTCTTC,TRBJ2-1,TRBV6-4,-,-
CASSERGGTDTQYF,TGTGCCAGCAGCGAGCGGGGGGGGACAGATACGCAGTATTTT,TRBJ2-3,TRBV28,TRBD2,-
CASSLFGTANQPQHF,TGTGCCAGCAGCTTGTTTGGGACAGCAAATCAGCCCCAGCATTTT,TRBJ1-5,TRBV5-8,TRBD1,-
CASIGTGDHEQYF,TGTGCCAGCATCGGGACAGGGGATCACGAGCAGTACTTC,TRBJ2-7,TRBV2,TRBD1,-
CASAADGSGYEQYF,TGCGCCAGCGCGGCGGATGGTAGCGGCTACGAGCAGTACTTC,TRBJ2-7,TRBV5-1,-,-
CASGGGAYNEQFF,TGTGCCAGTGGTGGAGGAGCCTACAATGAGCAGTTCTTC,TRBJ2-1,TRBV19,-,-
CASSPSNDIQYF,TGTGCCAGCTCACCAAGCAACGACATTCAGTACTTC,TRBJ2-4,TRBV18,-,-
CASSFPEASGVGEQFF,TGTGCCAGCAGCTTCCCTGAGGCTAGCGGGGTGGGAGAGCAGTTCTTC,TRBJ2-1,TRBV7-2,TRBD2,-
CASSHGQSFNTQYF,TGCGCCAGCAGTCACGGACAGTCATTTAATACGCAGTATTTT,TRBJ2-3,TRBV5-1,-,-
CASSPQVDSNQPQHF,TGTGCCAGCAGCCCCCAGGTCGATAGCAATCAGCCCCAGCATTTT,TRBJ1-5,TRBV7-2,-,-
CASRVGQGDNEQFF,TGTGCCAGCAGAGTCGGACAGGGGGACAATGAGCAGTTCTTC,TRBJ2-1,TRBV7-9,TRBD1,-
CASKRDSEGTGELFF,TGTGCCAGCAAGAGGGACTCTGAGGGCACCGGGGAGCTGTTTTTT,TRBJ2-2,TRBV9,-,-
CASSVGHNTEAFF,TGTGCCAGCAGCGTAGGGCATAACACTGAAGCTTTCTTT,TRBJ1-1,TRBV9,-,-
CASSFGQRGSGETQYF,TGTGCCAGCAGTTTCGGCCAACGGGGATCCGGGGAGACCCAGTACTTC,TRBJ2-5,TRBV28,-,-
CASSSRPGTYEQYF,TGTGCCAGCAGCTCAAGGCCGGGGACCTACGAGCAGTACTTC,TRBJ2-7,TRBV11-2,-,once
CASSRTEGVEETQYF,TGCGCCAGCAGCCGCACCGAGGGGGTAGAAGAGACCCAGTACTTC,TRBJ2-5,TRBV4-1,-,many
CAWSRTANSYEQYF,TGTGCCTGGAGTAGGACAGCGAACTCCTACGAGCAGTACTTC,TRBJ2-7,TRBV30,-,-
CASSSRLAGAYEQYF,TGTGCCAGCAGTTCCCGACTAGCGGGAGCCTACGAGCAGTACTTC,TRBJ2-7,TRBV28,TRBD2,-
CASSLPSALEQFF,TGTGCCAGCAGCTTACCTAGCGCTCTTGAGCAGTTCTTC,TRBJ2-1,TRBV11-1,-,-
CASSRTTSGANVLTF,TGTGCCAGCAGTAGAACGACATCTGGGGCCAACGTCCTGACTTTC,TRBJ2-6,TRBV28,-,-
CASRGGPNYGYTF,TGTGCCTCGAGGGGGGGGCCCAACTATGGCTACACCTTC,TRBJ1-2,TRBV10-3,-,-
CASSSGGSGNTIYF,TGTGCCAGCAGCTCGGGTGGTTCTGGAAACACCATATATTTT,TRBJ1-3,TRBV7-6,-,-
CAWSKSLGATDTQYF,TGTGCCTGGAGTAAGTCGTTGGGGGCCACAGATACGCAGTATTTT,TRBJ2-3,TRBV30,-,-
CASSPTRPGELFF,TGCGCCAGCAGCCCGACTCGGCCCGGGGAGCTGTTTTTT,TRBJ2-2,TRBV5-1,-,-
CASSQTYIRTRSTDTQYF,TGTGCCAGCAGCCAAACATACATAAGGACAAGGAGCACAGATACGCAGTATTTT,TRBJ2-3,TRBV7-2,-,-
CASSFVPTGLGNEQFF,TGCGCCAGCAGCTTCGTCCCGACAGGGCTGGGCAATGAGCAGTTCTTC,TRBJ2-1,TRBV5-1,TRBD1,-
CASRGDRGSAGELFF,TGTGCCAGCAGGGGGGACAGGGGATCGGCCGGGGAGCTGTTTTTT,TRBJ2-2,TRBV2,TRBD1,once
CASSQRGLAGGLQQETQYF,TGCGCCAGCAGCCAACGGGGACTAGCGGGGGGGTTACAGCAAGAGACCCAGTACTTC,TRBJ2-5,TRBV4-1,TRBD2,-
CASSFGQRYNEQFF,TGTGCCAGCAGCTTTGGACAGAGATACAATGAGCAGTTCTTC,TRBJ2-1,TRBV11-2,-,-
CASSPLLSGSYTGELFF,TGTGCCAGCAGTCCCCTTTTAAGCGGGAGCTACACCGGGGAGCTGTTTTTT,TRBJ2-2,TRBV27,TRBD2,-